These 3 T cell receptor beta chains originate from one sample sequenced in a study of T cell responses to AZD1222 COVID-19 vaccine. Repertoires were generated with immunoSEQ multiplex PCR, while TCRdb's copy carries only in-frame clones and drops some. Of about 82,000 clones in the sample, 90% were seen once. The sequencing used peripheral blood, collected on day 0 of AZD1222 vaccination. These receptors were obtained from an adult in good health.

J is TRBJ1-2 and V is TRBV5-1; TRBD1 matches at 7 bases. Unmatched junction bases numbered 6, after V lost 4 bases and J lost 0 bases. Germline CDR1 SGHRS, CDR2 YFSETQ. The CDR3 is 15 residues long. The CDR3 nucleotides are TGCGCCAGCAGCCCTAGGGGACAGACTAACTATGGCTACACCTTC. This translates into CASSPRGQTNYGYTF.

This clone has only one observation. The rearrangement joins TRBV4-1 to TRBJ1-3, with no clear D. Germline V CDR1 and CDR2: MGHRA, YSYEKL. Trimming took 2 bases from V and 0 from J, leaving 11 bases between them. The CDR3 loop spans 16 amino acids. The CDR3 nucleotides are TGCGCCAGCAGCCAATTCATTGCAGGCTCTGGAAACACCATATATTTT. Protein sequence: CASSQFIAGSGNTIYF.

This chain connects TRBV2 to TRBJ1-4; 7 positions agree with TRBD1. This CDR3 has 15 amino acids. Germline CDR1 and CDR2: SNHLY and FYNNEI. Losses at the gene ends were 11 bases for V and 5 bases for J; bases not matched to a gene: 14. CDR3 region: CAGCRSGQLNEKLFF. The CDR3 DNA sequence: TGTGCCGGCTGCCGTTCGGGACAGTTGAATGAAAAACTGTTTTTT.